This TCR beta chain was obtained from a study of metastatic and nonmetastatic thyroid tumors. Study summary: Repertoires from malignant and benign thyroid patients were compared across blood and tumor or nodule tissue.

Germline V CDR1 and CDR2: DFQATT, SNEGSKA (reference sequence). V was trimmed by 0 bases and J by 6 bases, leaving 11 bases between them. This CDR3 has 13 amino acids. Per the original methods: Between-group CDR3 differences, defined by clinicopathological status, yielded a distant-metastasis classifier for papillary thyroid cancer. TCRdb reanalyzed the PCR reads via MiXCR. The authors' filters were not applied to this entry. The repertoire holds tens of thousands of clones, with about a fifth as singletons. Patients were all untreated before their thyroid surgery. This chain links TRBV20-1 with TRBJ1-2, with TRBD1 as a possible D gene (5 bases). Sample: blood. The source of this sequence is a female donor with papillary thyroid cancer or a benign thyroid nodule (not recorded which). Some clones in this sample may be carry-over from other donors' samples. CDR3 sequence reads: CSARDRLTDGYTF. DNA of the CDR3: TGCAGTGCTAGAGATCGGTTGACAGATGGCTACACCTTC.